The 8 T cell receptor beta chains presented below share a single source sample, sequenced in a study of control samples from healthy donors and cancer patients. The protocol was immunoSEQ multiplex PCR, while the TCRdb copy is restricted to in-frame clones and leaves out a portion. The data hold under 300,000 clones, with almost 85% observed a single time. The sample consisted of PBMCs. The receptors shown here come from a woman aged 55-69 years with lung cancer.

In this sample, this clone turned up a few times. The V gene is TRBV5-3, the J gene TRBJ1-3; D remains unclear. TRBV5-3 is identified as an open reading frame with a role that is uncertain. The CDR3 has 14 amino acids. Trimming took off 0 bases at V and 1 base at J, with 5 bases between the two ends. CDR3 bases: TGTGCCAGAAGCTTGGAAGTTTCTGGAAACACCATATATTTT. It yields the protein CARSLEVSGNTIYF.

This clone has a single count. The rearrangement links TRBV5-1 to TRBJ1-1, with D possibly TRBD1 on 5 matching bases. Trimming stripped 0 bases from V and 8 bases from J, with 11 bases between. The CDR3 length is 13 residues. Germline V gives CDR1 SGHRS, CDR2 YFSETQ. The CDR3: CASSLGGTGEAFF. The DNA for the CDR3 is TGCGCCAGCAGCTTGGGCGGGACGGGAGAAGCTTTCTTT.

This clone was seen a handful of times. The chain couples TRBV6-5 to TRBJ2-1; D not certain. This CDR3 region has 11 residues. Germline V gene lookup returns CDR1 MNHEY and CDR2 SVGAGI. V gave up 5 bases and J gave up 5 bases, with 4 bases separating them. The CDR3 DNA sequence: TGTGCCAGCAGTCCCAACAATGAGCAGTTCTTC. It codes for CASSPNNEQFF.

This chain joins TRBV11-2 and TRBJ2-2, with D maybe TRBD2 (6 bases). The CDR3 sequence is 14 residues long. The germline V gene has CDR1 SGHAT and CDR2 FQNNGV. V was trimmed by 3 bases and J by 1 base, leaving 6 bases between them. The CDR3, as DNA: TGTGCCAGCAGCTTTAGCGGGAACACCGGGGAGCTGTTTTTT. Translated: CASSFSGNTGELFF.

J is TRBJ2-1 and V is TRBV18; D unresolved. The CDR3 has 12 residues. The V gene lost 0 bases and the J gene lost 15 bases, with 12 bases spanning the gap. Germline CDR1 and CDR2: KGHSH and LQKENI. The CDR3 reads CASSPPGSGRFF. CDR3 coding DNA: TGTGCCAGCTCACCACCGGGGTCCGGGCGGTTCTTC.

As DNA, the CDR3 is TGTGCCAGCAGTGAAGGCCCCGGGGGGGTGAACTATGGCTACACCTTC. Its protein is CASSEGPGGVNYGYTF. This chain connects TRBV6-1 to TRBJ1-2; possibly TRBD1 for D (5 bases). Germline loops: CDR1 MNHNS, CDR2 SASEGT. CDR3 length equals 16 residues. The V and J ends lost 1 base and 2 bases respectively, with 14 bases between them.

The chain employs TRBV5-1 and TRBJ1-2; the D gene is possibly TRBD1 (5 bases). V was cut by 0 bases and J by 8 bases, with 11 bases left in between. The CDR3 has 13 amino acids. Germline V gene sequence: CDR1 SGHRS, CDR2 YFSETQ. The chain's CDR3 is CASSLEGMGGYTF. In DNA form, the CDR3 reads TGCGCCAGCAGCTTGGAGGGGATGGGCGGCTACACCTTC.

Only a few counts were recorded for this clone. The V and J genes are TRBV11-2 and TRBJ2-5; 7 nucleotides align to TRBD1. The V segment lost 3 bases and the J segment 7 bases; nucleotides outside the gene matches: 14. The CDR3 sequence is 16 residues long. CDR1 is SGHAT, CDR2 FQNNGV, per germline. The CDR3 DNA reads TGTGCCAGCAGCTTTTTTGGGCGGCAGGGGGTTGGGACCCAGTACTTC. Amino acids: CASSFFGRQGVGTQYF.